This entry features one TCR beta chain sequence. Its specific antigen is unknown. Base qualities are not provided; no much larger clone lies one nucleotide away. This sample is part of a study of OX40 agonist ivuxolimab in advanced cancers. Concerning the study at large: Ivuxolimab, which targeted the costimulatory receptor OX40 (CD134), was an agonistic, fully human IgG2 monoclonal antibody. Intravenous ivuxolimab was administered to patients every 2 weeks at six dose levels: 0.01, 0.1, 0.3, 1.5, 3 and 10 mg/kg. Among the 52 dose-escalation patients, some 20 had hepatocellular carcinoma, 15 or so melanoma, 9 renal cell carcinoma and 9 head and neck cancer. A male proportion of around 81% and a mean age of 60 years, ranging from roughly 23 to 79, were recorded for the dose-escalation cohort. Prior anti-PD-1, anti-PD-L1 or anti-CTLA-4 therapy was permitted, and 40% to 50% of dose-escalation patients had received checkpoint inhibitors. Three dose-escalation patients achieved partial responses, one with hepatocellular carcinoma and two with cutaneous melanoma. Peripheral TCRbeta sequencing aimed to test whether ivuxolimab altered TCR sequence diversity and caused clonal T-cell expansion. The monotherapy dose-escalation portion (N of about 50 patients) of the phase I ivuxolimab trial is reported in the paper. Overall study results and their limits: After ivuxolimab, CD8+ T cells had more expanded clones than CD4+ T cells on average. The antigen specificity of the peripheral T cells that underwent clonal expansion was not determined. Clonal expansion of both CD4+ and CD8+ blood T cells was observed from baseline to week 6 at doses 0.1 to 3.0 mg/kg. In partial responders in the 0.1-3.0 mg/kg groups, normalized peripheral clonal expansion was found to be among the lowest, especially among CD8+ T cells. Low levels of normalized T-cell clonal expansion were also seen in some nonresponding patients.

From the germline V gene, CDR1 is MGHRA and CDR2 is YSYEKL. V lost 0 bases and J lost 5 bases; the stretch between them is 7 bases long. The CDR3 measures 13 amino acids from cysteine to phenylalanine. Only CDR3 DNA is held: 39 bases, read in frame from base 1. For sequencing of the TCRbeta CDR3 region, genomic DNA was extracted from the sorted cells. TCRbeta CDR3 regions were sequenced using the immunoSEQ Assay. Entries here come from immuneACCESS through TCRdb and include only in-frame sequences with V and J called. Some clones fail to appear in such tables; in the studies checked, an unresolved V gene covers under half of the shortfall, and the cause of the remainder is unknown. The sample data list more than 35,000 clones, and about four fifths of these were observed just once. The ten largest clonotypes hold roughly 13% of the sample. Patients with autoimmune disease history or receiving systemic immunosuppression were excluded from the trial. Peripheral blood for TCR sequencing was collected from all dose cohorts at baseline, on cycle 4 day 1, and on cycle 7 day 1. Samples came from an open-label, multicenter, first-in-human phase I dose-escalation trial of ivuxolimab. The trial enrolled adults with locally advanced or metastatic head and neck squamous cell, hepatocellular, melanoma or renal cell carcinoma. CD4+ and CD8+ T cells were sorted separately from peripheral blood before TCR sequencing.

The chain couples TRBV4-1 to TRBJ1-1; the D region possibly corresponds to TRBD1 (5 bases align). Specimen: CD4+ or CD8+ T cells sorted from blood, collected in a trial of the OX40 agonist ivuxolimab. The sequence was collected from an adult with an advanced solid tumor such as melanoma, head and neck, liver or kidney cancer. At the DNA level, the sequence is TGCGCCAGCAGCCAAGATTGGACAACTGAAGCTTTCTTT. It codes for CASSQDWTTEAFF.